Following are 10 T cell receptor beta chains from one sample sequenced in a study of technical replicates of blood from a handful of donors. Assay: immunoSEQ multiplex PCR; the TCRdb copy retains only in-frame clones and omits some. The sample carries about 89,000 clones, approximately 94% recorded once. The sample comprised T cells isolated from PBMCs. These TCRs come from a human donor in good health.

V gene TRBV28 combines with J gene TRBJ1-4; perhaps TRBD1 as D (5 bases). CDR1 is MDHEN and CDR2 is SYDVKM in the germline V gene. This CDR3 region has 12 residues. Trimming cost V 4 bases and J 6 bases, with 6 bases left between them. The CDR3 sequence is CASSSGYEKLFF. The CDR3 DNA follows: TGTGCCAGCAGTTCAGGGTATGAAAAACTGTTTTTT.

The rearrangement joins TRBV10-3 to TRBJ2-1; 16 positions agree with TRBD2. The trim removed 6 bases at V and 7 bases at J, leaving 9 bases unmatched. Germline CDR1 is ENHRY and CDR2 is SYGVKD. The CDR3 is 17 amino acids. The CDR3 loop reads CAIRPGLAGGTGNEQFF. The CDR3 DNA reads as TGTGCCATCAGGCCGGGACTAGCGGGAGGGACAGGGAATGAGCAGTTCTTC.

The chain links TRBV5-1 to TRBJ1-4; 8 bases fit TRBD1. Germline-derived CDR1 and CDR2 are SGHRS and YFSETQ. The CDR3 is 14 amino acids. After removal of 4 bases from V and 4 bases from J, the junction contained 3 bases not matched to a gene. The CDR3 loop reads CASSVDRGNEKLFF. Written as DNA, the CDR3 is TGCGCCAGCAGCGTCGACAGGGGTAATGAAAAACTGTTTTTT. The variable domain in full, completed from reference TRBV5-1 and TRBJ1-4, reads KAGVTQTPRYLIKTRGQQVTLSCSPISGHRSVSWYQQTPGQGLQFLFEYFSETQRNKGNFPGRFSGRQFSNSRSEMNVSTLELGDSALYLCASSVDRGNEKLFFGSGTQLSVL.

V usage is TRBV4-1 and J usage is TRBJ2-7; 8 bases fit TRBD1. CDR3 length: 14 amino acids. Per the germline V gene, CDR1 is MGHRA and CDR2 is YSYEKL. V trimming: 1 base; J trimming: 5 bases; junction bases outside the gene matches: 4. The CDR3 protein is CASSQVPQGDEQYF. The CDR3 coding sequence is TGCGCCAGCAGCCAAGTCCCACAGGGGGACGAGCAGTACTTC.

This chain's CDR3 is CASSSQETQYF. CDR3 coding DNA: TGTGCCAGCAGCTCTCAAGAGACCCAGTACTTC. The genes are TRBV7-2 and TRBJ2-5; D is undetermined. The CDR3 is made up of 11 amino acids. Germline lookup yields CDR1 SGHTA and CDR2 FQGNSA. Trimming removed 4 bases at V and 2 bases at J, with 2 bases between.

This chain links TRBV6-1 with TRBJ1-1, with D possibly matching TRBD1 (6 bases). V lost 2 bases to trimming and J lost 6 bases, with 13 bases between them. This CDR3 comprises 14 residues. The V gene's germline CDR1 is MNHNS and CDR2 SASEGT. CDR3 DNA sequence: TGTGCCAGCAGTGAAAAGGACAGATCCCCTGAAGCTTTCTTT. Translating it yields CASSEKDRSPEAFF.

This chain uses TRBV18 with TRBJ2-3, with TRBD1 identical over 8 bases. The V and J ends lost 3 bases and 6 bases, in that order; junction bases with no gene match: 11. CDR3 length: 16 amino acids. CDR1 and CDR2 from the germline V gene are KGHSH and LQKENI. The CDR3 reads CASSPSQGANGDTQYF. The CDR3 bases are TGTGCCAGCTCACCCAGCCAGGGGGCTAATGGTGATACGCAGTATTTT.

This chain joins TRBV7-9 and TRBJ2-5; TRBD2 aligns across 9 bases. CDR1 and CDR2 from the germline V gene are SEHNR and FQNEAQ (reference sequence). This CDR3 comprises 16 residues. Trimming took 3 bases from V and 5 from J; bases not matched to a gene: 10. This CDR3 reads CASSLRRLAAGETQYF. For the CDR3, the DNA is TGTGCCAGCAGCTTGCGGAGACTAGCGGCCGGGGAGACCCAGTACTTC. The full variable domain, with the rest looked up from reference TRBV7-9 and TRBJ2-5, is DTGVSQNPRHKITKRGQNVTFRCDPISEHNRLYWYRQTLGQGPEFLTYFQNEAQLEKSRLLSDRFSAERPKGSFSTLEIQRTEQGDSAMYLCASSLRRLAAGETQYFGPGTRLLVL.

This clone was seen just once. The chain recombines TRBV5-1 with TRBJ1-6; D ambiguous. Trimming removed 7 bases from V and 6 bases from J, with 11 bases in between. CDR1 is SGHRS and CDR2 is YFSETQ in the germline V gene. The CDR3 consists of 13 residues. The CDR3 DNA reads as TGCGCCAGCCATGCGGCGGTTAATTCACCCCTCCACTTT. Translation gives CASHAAVNSPLHF.

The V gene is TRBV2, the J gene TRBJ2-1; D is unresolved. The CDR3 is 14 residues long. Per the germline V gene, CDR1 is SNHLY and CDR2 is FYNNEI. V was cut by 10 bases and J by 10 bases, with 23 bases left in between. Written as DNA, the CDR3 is TGTGCCACTCTCCGCACCGACAACAGTCCCGAGCAGTTCTTC. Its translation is CATLRTDNSPEQFF.